This T cell receptor (beta chain) appears in the sequencing data of a study of cytomegalovirus exposure and HLA in healthy donors (dated by TCRdb to between 2016 and 2019). In terms of the full investigation: In an earlier analysis of approximately 640 of the donors, around 290 Gb of sequence data and 90 million to 130 million unique TCR beta sequences from roughly 190 million T cells were reported. An early release covering just under 650 HLA-typed donors comprised approximately 290 gigabases of sequencing data and 85 million to 100 million unique TCR sequences. The genetic ancestry cluster associated with self-reported Caucasian donors included 81% of the approximately 430 genotyped donors. The aim of the study was to test whether cataloging public T cell receptors could identify signatures of past pathogen exposure. Using immunosequencing, the study profiled T cell repertoires from about 620 subjects and related those repertoires to cytomegalovirus serostatus. In addition to the first cohort of 666 subjects, a separate validation cohort of 130 or so different subjects was used. High-throughput TCR immunosequencing, statistical association of individual TCRs with disease status, and machine learning were combined to predict cytomegalovirus infection status. A later analysis re-analyzed previously published TCR beta repertoires from roughly 600 donors and added high-resolution HLA genotyping to study TCR occurrence patterns. The later analysis used no new phenotypic data to find candidate immune exposures, relying instead on TCR beta sequences and their occurrence across donors. An earlier analysis of 500 to 750 of the donors applied high-throughput TCR beta sequencing to assess whether each TCR beta V gene segment acted as functional or pseudogenic. Alongside the repertoire data, information on donor age, sex, ethnicity and CMV serostatus was compiled. In a later genetic analysis, genome-wide SNP genotypes for about 55% of the roughly 700 donors were used, and that subset was treated as a discovery cohort. Every repertoire in the discovery cohort had been generated on one and the same sequencing platform. HLA typing covered class I and class II loci at four-digit resolution. The number of donors typed differed by locus, with roughly 629-640 for A, B, C, DRB1 and DQB1, more than 500 for DQA1, about 610 for DPA1, and some 470 for DPB1. Because of strong linkage in the cohort, roughly five DR-DQ haplotypes were treated as single units for association and clustering. Across 300 to 400 genotyped donors of the cohort, an average of roughly 200,000 unique TCR beta nucleotide sequences per donor were sequenced, and 15% to 20% of those sequences were non-productive.

The library was built by means of the immunoSEQ multiplex PCR assay. For the multiplex PCR, a mixture combining 60 forward primers for TCR Vbeta segments and 13 reverse primers for TCR Jbeta segments was used. The CDR3 region of rearranged TCR beta genes was amplified from genomic DNA by a multiplex PCR assay. On the Illumina HiSeq System, the amplified TCR beta libraries were sequenced as 87-base-pair reads. In the paper's pipeline: A later analysis counted about 76 million unique TCR beta chains across the 670 or so repertoires, and some 11 million of these chains were shared by at least two donors. To remove PCR and sequencing errors, raw reads were error-corrected and collapsed into unique sequences using a nearest-neighbor algorithm that merged closely related sequences. Alignment of CDR3 sequences to IMGT reference sequences was used to assign V, D and J gene segments. For a sequence to be retained, a match of at least six nucleotides was required to both a V gene segment and a J gene segment. Rearrangements were called productive when the CDR3 lacked stop codons and stayed in frame with V and J; all others were non-productive. CDR3 was defined according to IMGT convention as the region running from the second conserved V-encoded cysteine to the conserved J-encoded phenylalanine. The earlier analysis of a few hundred of the donors excluded sequences that lacked an unambiguous match to a single V gene segment. In an earlier analysis of 587 of the donors, V segments were called functional above 56.7% productive rearrangements and were called segregating when the between-donor standard deviation exceeded 5%. A statistical classification framework was built to diagnose cytomegalovirus status from the catalog of TCR beta chain sequences. V and J gene assignment, in a later analysis, came from comparing TCR nucleotide sequences with IMGT/GENE-DB human TR gene sequences. In a later analysis, CDR3 sequences and most-parsimonious VDJ recombination scenarios were assigned using the TCRdist pipeline. In a later analysis, every TCR beta chain was defined by the combination of its CDR3 amino acid sequence and its V-gene family, and reads without a unique V-gene family were dropped. In a later analysis, 500 to 650 highly shared, low-generation-probability nucleotide sequences were removed to address suspected cross-contamination and a sequencing artifact. For each public chain, a later analysis derived a clonal expansion index from normalized ranks of inferred template counts within each repertoire. In a later analysis, generation probabilities were computed using a VDJ recombination model fitted to out-of-frame rearrangements, and the results were checked against IGoR. In a later analysis, TCR-TCR, TCR-HLA and TCR-CMV co-occurrence was scored with hypergeometric tests, and a repertoire-size bias correction was applied to TCR pairs. To estimate false discovery rates, a later analysis permuted the HLA or CMV assignments 20 times. In a later analysis, co-occurring TCRs were grouped using DBSCAN, with TCRdist sequence similarity added in when clustering inside HLA-allele-positive subsets. For co-occurrence clustering, repertoires with fewer than 30,000 or more than 120,000 public chains were excluded, along with 4 to 6 repertoires with anomalous nucleotide sharing. TCRdb provides this immuneACCESS table in a form limited to in-frame rearrangements. Some clones are lacking; in checked studies, under half of them reflect an unresolved V gene, and why the rest are absent is not known. The D gene and trimming were derived from the DNA, and the V and J assignments and clone size from that table. This sample's clone table shows 150,000 or so clones. The top ten constitute 1.6% of the sample.

As concerns this clone: It has no known antigen specificity.

The investigation overall reported the following: Most CMV-associated TCR beta chains appeared to be HLA-restricted in a later analysis, and the HLA associations seemed to be driven largely by CMV exposure. In a later analysis, HLA-associated TCR beta chains were found to be more clonally expanded and to have lower generation probabilities than equally common non-associated chains. A further reported finding was that TCR beta sequences accurately predicted the HLA-A and HLA-B alleles for most subjects in the first cohort. Strong co-occurrence of HLA alleles, especially DR and DQ, made assigning TCR associations to individual alleles difficult. Because HLA typing was unavailable for some donors at each locus, only the typed subset was used in association tests. Only TCR beta chains were sequenced in this cohort, and the absence of alpha or paired-chain data limited detectable features. The authors suggested that the approach could potentially be extended to other disease states and immunological phenotypes. Correlated functional status among segregating V segments might be attributable to linkage disequilibrium, but an unknown experimental factor could not be ruled out. A total of 150 or so TCR beta chains were listed by the study as associated with cytomegalovirus. A cluster of highly shared sequence variants was judged likely to be a technical artifact of the sequencing pipeline. Across donors, most TCR sequences were observed very rarely, whereas some public TCRs were present in many individuals. Roughly uniform sequencing depth across donors was assumed in presence/absence analyses, although this assumption may not hold. In a later genetic analysis, fewer N-insertions in productive TCRs were reported among donors in an Asian-associated ancestry cluster than the roughly 700-donor mean. According to a later analysis, TCR association rates differed among HLA loci, with DRB1 alleles showing the most associated TCRs and HLA-C alleles showing the fewest. Because counts were too low, about 18 rarely observed V segments, including chromosome 9 orphons, were left out of the earlier analysis of approximately 500 of the donors. The 87-base-pair reads could not distinguish some IMGT-functional V segments, including TRBV6-2 and TRBV6-3, so those segments were excluded. The classifier was reported to diagnose cytomegalovirus status with high specificity and sensitivity in both the original cohort and the validation cohort. Several of the top co-occurrence clusters appeared to be linked to parvovirus B19, influenza, CMV and Epstein-Barr virus, according to a later analysis. An earlier analysis of approximately 540 of the donors showed that most TCR beta V segments appeared in productive rearrangements either about 90% or about 30% of the time, which broadly matched IMGT annotations. Specific HLA alleles were associated with 15,000 to 20,000 TCR beta sequences at a false discovery rate of 0.05 in a later analysis. A later genetic analysis associated a missense DCLRE1C variant with V-gene and J-gene trimming of TCR beta chains, and an independent cohort replicated the association. In vitro tests confirmed that three of the cytomegalovirus-associated TCR beta chains recognize cytomegalovirus antigens. Immune exposure information for the cohort was limited to CMV serostatus.

The cohort consisted of 650 to 850 healthy bone marrow donors. At the time of sampling, all cohort members were nominally healthy, though unrecorded immune exposures were likely present. The donor tested CMV seronegative, placing the donor among the 350 or so seronegative members of the cohort. A peripheral blood sample was provided by each donor, and peripheral blood mononuclear cells were used for TCR beta sequencing. Genomic DNA extraction from the blood cell samples was performed with the Qiagen DNeasy Blood Extraction Kit. From the germline V gene, CDR1 is SGHAT and CDR2 is FQNNGV. Cut back by 6 bases and 1 base, the V and J ends lie 15 bases apart. Including the terminal cysteine and phenylalanine, the CDR3 comprises 15 residues. The sequence is cut down to CDR3 DNA, 45 bases in frame from base 1.

The rearranged chain carries TRBV11-2 and TRBJ1-1; the D gene is perhaps TRBD1, from 5 matching bases. This receptor was taken from a woman aged 50 to 65 in good health and CMV-seronegative. The sequencing input was PBMCs. In nucleotides, the sequence is TGTGCCAGCAGTCCCCCTAGGACAAGGAACACTGAAGCTTTCTTT. Its coded protein is CASSPPRTRNTEAFF.